The 2 T cell receptor beta chains reported below all come from one sample, sequenced in a study of blood T cell repertoires in COVID-19. Assay: immunoSEQ multiplex PCR; the TCRdb copy retains only in-frame clones and omits some. Of some 130,000 clones listed, more than 70% are singletons. The sample consisted of peripheral blood. These receptors were taken from a man aged 50-59 years with acute or convalescent COVID-19.

This chain joins TRBV2 and TRBJ1-1, with D hard to call. The germline V gene encodes CDR1 SNHLY and CDR2 FYNNEI. This CDR3 is 13 amino acids long. V was clipped by 8 bases and J by 4 bases, with 14 bases between them. The CDR3 region is CASGLPGSTEAFF. In nucleotides, the CDR3 is TGTGCCAGCGGACTCCCCGGGAGCACTGAAGCTTTCTTT. The complete variable domain, with remaining parts taken from reference TRBV2 and TRBJ1-1, reads EPEVTQTPSHQVTQMGQEVILRCVPISNHLYFYWYRQILGQKVEFLVSFYNNEISEKSEIFDDQFSVERPDGSNFTLKIRSTKLEDSAMYFCASGLPGSTEAFFGQGTRLTVV.

The chain joins TRBV15 to TRBJ1-4; unclear D gene. The germline CDR1 and CDR2 sequences are LNHNV and YYDKDF (reference sequence). CDR3 size: 16 residues. Trimming took 0 bases from V and 7 from J, leaving 15 bases between them. CDR3 coding DNA: TGTGCCACCAGCAGAGATGCAACCACCGCAGGTGAAAAACTGTTTTTT. The encoded protein is CATSRDATTAGEKLFF.